Listed below are T cell receptor beta chains from one sample, sequenced in a study of T cell clonotyping in hematopoietic cell transplantation. Sequencing was performed with immunoSEQ multiplex PCR; in TCRdb, only in-frame clones are kept and a portion is missing. This table has 7,000 or so clones, 80% to 90% appearing once. Sample: peripheral blood mononuclear cells, taken before stem cell transplant. The receptors come from a man aged 25 to 40 with acute myeloid leukemia. Some clones in this sample may be carry-over from other donors' samples. Both conserved end residues are part of each CDR3. A D gene is named only where the DNA matches it firmly. Expanded clones are given a class, and other clones once, few, many or no size at all.

d_call: TRBD2; j_call: TRBJ2-7; clone_size: NA; v_call: TRBV11-2; cdr3_nt: TGTGCCAGCAGCCTGCGGGGGGTGAGACCCTACGAGCAGTACTTC; cdr3_aa: CASSLRGVRPYEQYF
d_call: TRBD1; j_call: TRBJ1-1; clone_size: NA; v_call: TRBV18; cdr3_nt: TGTGCCAGCTCCCCTCCTTCCGGGACAGGGAGGACTGAAGCTTTCTTT; cdr3_aa: CASSPPSGTGRTEAFF
d_call: NA; j_call: TRBJ2-1; clone_size: NA; v_call: TRBV4-1; cdr3_nt: TGCGCCAGCAGCCAAGAGCCCCCACTAGCCTCCTACAATGAGCAGTTCTTC; cdr3_aa: CASSQEPPLASYNEQFF
d_call: NA; j_call: TRBJ1-2; clone_size: few; v_call: TRBV30; cdr3_nt: TGTGCCTGGAGTGTATTGGGGTTCTATGGCTACACCTTC; cdr3_aa: CAWSVLGFYGYTF
d_call: NA; j_call: TRBJ1-2; clone_size: NA; v_call: TRBV4-1; cdr3_nt: TGCGCCAGCAGCCAAGATCCAGGGGCGTGGGATGGCTACACCTTC; cdr3_aa: CASSQDPGAWDGYTF
d_call: NA; j_call: TRBJ1-4; clone_size: NA; v_call: TRBV6-1; cdr3_nt: TGTGCCAGCAGTCAAGATCTTTCAACTAATGAAAAACTGTTTTTT; cdr3_aa: CASSQDLSTNEKLFF
d_call: TRBD1; j_call: TRBJ1-1; clone_size: NA; v_call: TRBV6-6; cdr3_nt: TGTGCCAGCAGTTACTACAACAGGGGCGCCACTGAAGCTTTCTTT; cdr3_aa: CASSYYNRGATEAFF
d_call: NA; j_call: TRBJ1-2; clone_size: NA; v_call: TRBV4-3; cdr3_nt: TGCGCCAGCAGCTCTGGGGGTTATGGCTACACCTTC; cdr3_aa: CASSSGGYGYTF
d_call: TRBD2; j_call: TRBJ2-5; clone_size: NA; v_call: TRBV28; cdr3_nt: TGTGCCAGCAGCCGCGGGACTAGCGGCCAAGAGACCCAGTACTTC; cdr3_aa: CASSRGTSGQETQYF
d_call: TRBD2; j_call: TRBJ2-7; clone_size: NA; v_call: TRBV29-1; cdr3_nt: TGCAGCGTTGAAGGAGCGGGGGGGAATCCCTACGAGCAGTACTTC; cdr3_aa: CSVEGAGGNPYEQYF
d_call: TRBD1; j_call: TRBJ1-4; clone_size: NA; v_call: TRBV6-5; cdr3_nt: TGTGCCAGCAGTGGGACAGCAACTAATGAAAAACTGTTTTTT; cdr3_aa: CASSGTATNEKLFF
d_call: TRBD1; j_call: TRBJ2-7; clone_size: NA; v_call: TRBV2; cdr3_nt: TGTGCCAGCGACGACCGGGACAGGGCCCGATACGAGCAGTACTTC; cdr3_aa: CASDDRDRARYEQYF
d_call: NA; j_call: TRBJ2-3; clone_size: NA; v_call: TRBV4-1; cdr3_nt: TGCGCCAGCAGGGCGAGCTCCTTCCGGGATCTAAACACCAGCACAGATACGCAGTATTTT; cdr3_aa: CASRASSFRDLNTSTDTQYF
d_call: NA; j_call: TRBJ1-2; clone_size: NA; v_call: TRBV9; cdr3_nt: TGTGCCAGCAGCGTAGTAAACGTGAAGAGTGGCTACACCTTC; cdr3_aa: CASSVVNVKSGYTF
d_call: NA; j_call: TRBJ1-2; clone_size: NA; v_call: TRBV10-3; cdr3_nt: TGTGCCATCAGTGATCGACAGGATTATGGCTACACCTTC; cdr3_aa: CAISDRQDYGYTF
d_call: TRBD1; j_call: TRBJ1-3; clone_size: few; v_call: TRBV6-1; cdr3_nt: TGTGCCAGCAATGGACAGGCACGTCTGGAAGACACCATATATTTT; cdr3_aa: CASNGQARLEDTIYF
d_call: NA; j_call: TRBJ1-2; clone_size: NA; v_call: TRBV11-2; cdr3_nt: TGTGCCAGCAGCCGGGGACGGAACTATGGCTACACCTTC; cdr3_aa: CASSRGRNYGYTF
d_call: NA; j_call: TRBJ1-1; clone_size: NA; v_call: TRBV6-5; cdr3_nt: TGTGCCAGCAGTTACGACGCGAGAGGTGAAGCTTTCTTT; cdr3_aa: CASSYDARGEAFF
d_call: TRBD1; j_call: TRBJ1-2; clone_size: NA; v_call: TRBV4-1; cdr3_nt: TGCGCCAGCAGCCAAGAAGCGACAGGGGGCTCTGGCTACACCTTC; cdr3_aa: CASSQEATGGSGYTF
d_call: NA; j_call: TRBJ2-1; clone_size: NA; v_call: TRBV6-1; cdr3_nt: TGTGCCAGCAGAGGGGGATCCCCCTACAATGAGCAGTTCTTC; cdr3_aa: CASRGGSPYNEQFF
d_call: TRBD2; j_call: TRBJ2-3; clone_size: NA; v_call: TRBV11-2; cdr3_nt: TGTGCCAGCAGCTTCTCCAACCCCTTCGGGAGGGCGGCAGATACGCAGTATTTT; cdr3_aa: CASSFSNPFGRAADTQYF
d_call: TRBD1; j_call: TRBJ2-2; clone_size: NA; v_call: TRBV19; cdr3_nt: TGTGCCAGTAGCAAAAACAGGGGTGGCACCGGGGAGCTGTTTTTT; cdr3_aa: CASSKNRGGTGELFF
d_call: NA; j_call: TRBJ1-2; clone_size: few; v_call: TRBV19; cdr3_nt: TGTGCCAGTAGTATCGGTACTATCGTCTATGGCTACACCTTC; cdr3_aa: CASSIGTIVYGYTF
d_call: TRBD2; j_call: TRBJ2-7; clone_size: NA; v_call: TRBV7-9; cdr3_nt: TGTGCCAGCACGCCGGGGGAGGGTTCCTACGAGCAGTACTTC; cdr3_aa: CASTPGEGSYEQYF
d_call: NA; j_call: TRBJ2-1; clone_size: NA; v_call: TRBV7-2; cdr3_nt: TGTGCCAGCAGCTTACGGTGGGGAGAAAGGAATGAGCAGTTCTTC; cdr3_aa: CASSLRWGERNEQFF
d_call: NA; j_call: TRBJ2-7; clone_size: NA; v_call: TRBV7-9; cdr3_nt: TGTGCCAGCAGCTTAGCCTCCGGTAGCGACGAGCAGTACTTC; cdr3_aa: CASSLASGSDEQYF
d_call: NA; j_call: TRBJ2-3; clone_size: NA; v_call: TRBV11-2; cdr3_nt: TGTGCCAGCAGCTTAGCGGGAAGGGCGACAGATACGCAGTATTTT; cdr3_aa: CASSLAGRATDTQYF
d_call: NA; j_call: TRBJ2-3; clone_size: NA; v_call: TRBV21-1; cdr3_nt: TGTGCCAGCAGCAAGACCGGACTAGCGGCAGATACGCAGTATTTT; cdr3_aa: CASSKTGLAADTQYF
d_call: NA; j_call: TRBJ1-1; clone_size: NA; v_call: TRBV19; cdr3_nt: TGTGCCAGTAGGGTCAGTCACAACACTGAAGCTTTCTTT; cdr3_aa: CASRVSHNTEAFF
d_call: TRBD1; j_call: TRBJ2-1; clone_size: NA; v_call: TRBV7-9; cdr3_nt: TGTGCCAGCAGCTTTTATTATGGGACAGGGTCCCACAATGAGCAGTTCTTC; cdr3_aa: CASSFYYGTGSHNEQFF
d_call: NA; j_call: TRBJ2-7; clone_size: NA; v_call: TRBV11-2; cdr3_nt: TGTGCCAGCAGCGACGCCCTCGTAGGCGGGTTAAGCTCCTACGAGCAGTACTTC; cdr3_aa: CASSDALVGGLSSYEQYF
d_call: NA; j_call: TRBJ1-5; clone_size: NA; v_call: TRBV7-8; cdr3_nt: TGTGCCAGCAGCTTGGCAGGGGATCAGCGCAATCAGCCCCAGCATTTT; cdr3_aa: CASSLAGDQRNQPQHF
d_call: NA; j_call: TRBJ2-2; clone_size: once; v_call: TRBV5-1; cdr3_nt: TGCGCCAGCAGCTCCGGACCAGGCGCCGGGGAGCTGTTTTTT; cdr3_aa: CASSSGPGAGELFF
d_call: TRBD1; j_call: TRBJ1-5; clone_size: once; v_call: TRBV28; cdr3_nt: TGTGCCAGCAAAGGGACAGGGAGTGGCAATCAGCCCCAGCATTTT; cdr3_aa: CASKGTGSGNQPQHF
d_call: TRBD2; j_call: TRBJ2-3; clone_size: NA; v_call: TRBV5-1; cdr3_nt: TGCGCCAGCAGCTCCATGTTGCCTAGCGGAACAGATACGCAGTATTTT; cdr3_aa: CASSSMLPSGTDTQYF
d_call: NA; j_call: TRBJ1-2; clone_size: NA; v_call: TRBV19; cdr3_nt: TGTGCCGCCTACAGGGTTGGCTATGGCTACACCTTC; cdr3_aa: CAAYRVGYGYTF
d_call: NA; j_call: TRBJ2-5; clone_size: NA; v_call: TRBV28; cdr3_nt: TGTGCCAGCAGTACAACGACAAGCGCCTCACAAGAGACCCAGTACTTC; cdr3_aa: CASSTTTSASQETQYF
d_call: NA; j_call: TRBJ1-5; clone_size: few; v_call: TRBV2; cdr3_nt: TGTGCCAGCAGTGATGGAGGGCCGACCCAGCCCCAGCATTTT; cdr3_aa: CASSDGGPTQPQHF
d_call: NA; j_call: TRBJ2-3; clone_size: NA; v_call: TRBV6-5; cdr3_nt: TGTGCCAGCAGTATCCAGGGTCGGCCAGATACGCAGTATTTT; cdr3_aa: CASSIQGRPDTQYF
d_call: NA; j_call: TRBJ2-2; clone_size: NA; v_call: TRBV7-2; cdr3_nt: TGTGCCAGCAGCCCCCCGGGCGGCAGTAACACCGGGGAGCTGTTTTTT; cdr3_aa: CASSPPGGSNTGELFF
d_call: NA; j_call: TRBJ1-5; clone_size: NA; v_call: TRBV4-2; cdr3_nt: TGTGCCAGCAGCCAAGGCGAGGGAAATCAGCCCCAGCATTTT; cdr3_aa: CASSQGEGNQPQHF
d_call: TRBD2; j_call: TRBJ2-2; clone_size: once; v_call: TRBV29-1; cdr3_nt: TGCAGCGTACGGGGGGACACCGGGGAGCTGTTTTTT; cdr3_aa: CSVRGDTGELFF